This T cell receptor beta chain was obtained from a study of PD-1 blockade in classical Hodgkin lymphoma. Findings of the study overall: Newly diagnosed and completely responding patients shared comparable baseline diversity. Diversity in CD4+ TCRs, unlike that measured in CD8+ TCRs, had risen significantly by C4D1.

Trimming shortened V by 0 bases and J by 1 base, and 7 bases separated the two germline ends. This CDR3 region has 15 residues. The germline CDR1 and CDR2 sequences are MGHRA and YSYEKL. Every single patient, without exception, relapsed after autologous stem cell transplantation, and brentuximab vedotin exposure varied. The table came from immunoSEQ multiplex PCR; TCRdb's copy has only in-frame clones and leaves some out. The table shows about 23,000 clones, with about 78% occurring only once. As regards this clone: As yet, its antigen is unknown.

The origin of this receptor is a human donor with classical Hodgkin lymphoma. The V and J genes are TRBV4-1 and TRBJ2-4; D not resolved. The sample in question was peripheral blood mononuclear cells (PBMCs), obtained before the second cycle of nivolumab. CDR3 coding DNA: TGCGCCAGCAGCCAAGACGGCAGGGCCAAAAACATTCAGTACTTC. It encodes CASSQDGRAKNIQYF.